A single sample is the source of the 2 T cell receptor beta chains below, sequenced in a study of blood T cell repertoires in COVID-19. This table comes from immunoSEQ multiplex PCR, and its TCRdb copy is limited to in-frame clones, with some not included. The table includes some 260,000 clones, over 70% detected once. The specimen was peripheral blood. These receptors were collected from a woman aged 70 to 79 with COVID-19, enrolled during active disease.

This rearrangement joins TRBV15 to TRBJ2-7; maybe TRBD1 (5 bases). This CDR3 has 14 amino acids. V was clipped by 0 bases and J by 0 bases, with 6 bases between them. Germline V lookup: CDR1 LNHNV, CDR2 YYDKDF (reference sequence). CDR3 amino acids: CATSRDRASYEQYF. In DNA, the CDR3 is TGTGCCACCAGCAGAGACAGGGCCTCCTACGAGCAGTACTTC.

V is TRBV28 and J is TRBJ2-7; D possibly corresponds to TRBD1 (5 bases). The germline gives CDR1 MDHEN, CDR2 SYDVKM. There are 13 residues in the CDR3. Trimming removed 5 bases from V and 2 bases from J, with 10 bases in between. CDR3 loop: CASSPPQAYEQYF. The CDR3 DNA follows: TGTGCCAGCAGTCCCCCACAGGCCTACGAGCAGTACTTC.